This is a list of T cell receptor beta chains from one sample in a study of blood T cell repertoires in COVID-19. TCRdb's table, derived via immunoSEQ multiplex PCR, lists solely in-frame clones and lacks some. In the table there are about 95,000 clones, about 80% of which are singletons. The sample was peripheral blood. The receptors here all came from a human donor in a cohort sampled during active COVID-19. The CDR3 runs from the conserved cysteine through the conserved F or W. A D gene is named only where the DNA matches it firmly. Not all rows give a size; the values are once, few, many and, for expanded clones, a class.

abundance: NA
j_gene: TRBJ2-7
d_gene: NA
v_gene: TRBV7-6
CDR3nt: TGTGCCAGCAGCCCCAGGTACGAGCAGTACTTC
CDR3aa: CASSPRYEQYF

abundance: NA
j_gene: TRBJ2-1
d_gene: TRBD2
v_gene: TRBV6-6
CDR3nt: TGTGCCAGTCAGTTAACGGGGGGTGAGCAGTTCTTC
CDR3aa: CASQLTGGEQFF

abundance: NA
j_gene: TRBJ2-4
d_gene: TRBD1
v_gene: TRBV10-1
CDR3nt: TGCGCCAGCAGTTCGGACAGGGGTAGGGACATTCAGTACTTC
CDR3aa: CASSSDRGRDIQYF

abundance: NA
j_gene: TRBJ1-1
d_gene: TRBD1
v_gene: TRBV6-5
CDR3nt: TGTGCCAGCGGCAGGGGGCTAGTGAACACTGAAGCTTTCTTT
CDR3aa: CASGRGLVNTEAFF

abundance: NA
j_gene: TRBJ1-1
d_gene: NA
v_gene: TRBV6-2/TRBV6-3
CDR3nt: TGTGCCAGCAGCTACTTAACAGGGAACACTGAAGCTTTCTTT
CDR3aa: CASSYLTGNTEAFF

abundance: NA
j_gene: TRBJ1-2
d_gene: TRBD1
v_gene: TRBV19
CDR3nt: TGTGCCAGTAGTATCCGGCAGGGGGTTAACTATGGCTACACCTTC
CDR3aa: CASSIRQGVNYGYTF

abundance: NA
j_gene: TRBJ2-7
d_gene: TRBD2
v_gene: TRBV28
CDR3nt: TGTGCCAGCAGTTTACTAGCGGGAGCCCCCTACGAGCAGTACTTC
CDR3aa: CASSLLAGAPYEQYF

abundance: NA
j_gene: TRBJ1-6
d_gene: TRBD1
v_gene: TRBV5-1
CDR3nt: TGCGCCAGCAGCTGGGACAGCGATTCACCCCTCCACTTT
CDR3aa: CASSWDSDSPLHF

abundance: NA
j_gene: TRBJ2-1
d_gene: NA
v_gene: TRBV6-2/TRBV6-3
CDR3nt: TGTGCCAGCAGTTACTTGGGCCGTTACAATGAGCAGTTCTTC
CDR3aa: CASSYLGRYNEQFF

abundance: NA
j_gene: TRBJ2-2
d_gene: TRBD2
v_gene: TRBV11-2
CDR3nt: TGTGCCAGCAGCCGGCTAGCGGGTAACACCGGGGAGCTGTTTTTT
CDR3aa: CASSRLAGNTGELFF

abundance: NA
j_gene: TRBJ2-6
d_gene: TRBD1
v_gene: TRBV19
CDR3nt: TGTGCCAGTAACGCCATCGACAGGGACGCCTACGTCCTGACTTTC
CDR3aa: CASNAIDRDAYVLTF

abundance: NA
j_gene: TRBJ1-1
d_gene: NA
v_gene: TRBV5-4
CDR3nt: TGTGCCAGCAGCTTGGGAGCGGGCCAGGGGAGGGGTGACACTGAAGCTTTCTTT
CDR3aa: CASSLGAGQGRGDTEAFF

abundance: few
j_gene: TRBJ1-6
d_gene: NA
v_gene: TRBV27
CDR3nt: TGTGCCAGCAGTTTAATACAGGGATCTCGGTCACCCCTCCACTTT
CDR3aa: CASSLIQGSRSPLHF

abundance: NA
j_gene: TRBJ1-1
d_gene: NA
v_gene: TRBV18
CDR3nt: TGTGCCAGCTCATTCGGGGGACGGTCGAACACTGAAGCTTTCTTT
CDR3aa: CASSFGGRSNTEAFF

abundance: NA
j_gene: TRBJ1-1
d_gene: NA
v_gene: TRBV5-6
CDR3nt: TGTGCCAGCAGCTGGGCCGGGGGTAGAGCTTTCTTT
CDR3aa: CASSWAGGRAFF

abundance: once
j_gene: TRBJ1-1
d_gene: TRBD1
v_gene: TRBV28
CDR3nt: TGTGCCAGCCCTGGACAGGGGTTAAACACTGAAGCTTTCTTT
CDR3aa: CASPGQGLNTEAFF

abundance: NA
j_gene: TRBJ1-4
d_gene: NA
v_gene: TRBV7-9
CDR3nt: TGTGCCTACAGTTTGGGGCAACTTGCAACTAATGAAAAACTGTTTTTT
CDR3aa: CAYSLGQLATNEKLFF

abundance: NA
j_gene: TRBJ2-1
d_gene: TRBD2
v_gene: TRBV4-2
CDR3nt: TGTGCCAGCAGCCACGACGCGGGAGGGCCCAATGAGCAGTTCTTC
CDR3aa: CASSHDAGGPNEQFF

abundance: few
j_gene: TRBJ1-2
d_gene: NA
v_gene: TRBV2
CDR3nt: TGTGCCAGCAGTTTCGGGGGAGCCTTTTATGGCTACACCTTC
CDR3aa: CASSFGGAFYGYTF

abundance: NA
j_gene: TRBJ2-7
d_gene: TRBD1
v_gene: TRBV6-2/TRBV6-3
CDR3nt: TGTGCCAGCAGTGGCACAGGGGTCCCCTCCTACGAGCAGTACTTC
CDR3aa: CASSGTGVPSYEQYF

abundance: NA
j_gene: TRBJ2-7
d_gene: NA
v_gene: TRBV28
CDR3nt: TGTGCCAGCAGAAGCGGGGGAGGGGGCAGCTACGAGCAGTACTTC
CDR3aa: CASRSGGGGSYEQYF

abundance: NA
j_gene: TRBJ1-5
d_gene: NA
v_gene: TRBV21-1
CDR3nt: TGTGCCAGCAGCATAATACAGGGCCGCGTTTATCGTTTTCCGAATTATAGCAATCAGCCCCAGCATTTT
CDR3aa: CASSIIQGRVYRFPNYSNQPQHF

abundance: NA
j_gene: TRBJ1-2
d_gene: NA
v_gene: TRBV7-8
CDR3nt: TGTGCCAGCAGCTTAGAGCGAGGAGGCTACACCTTC
CDR3aa: CASSLERGGYTF

abundance: NA
j_gene: TRBJ1-5
d_gene: NA
v_gene: TRBV15
CDR3nt: TGTGCCACCAGCAGAGAAAGCAATAGCAATCAGCCCCAGCATTTT
CDR3aa: CATSRESNSNQPQHF

abundance: NA
j_gene: TRBJ2-7
d_gene: TRBD2
v_gene: TRBV13
CDR3nt: TGTGCCAGCAGCTCCCGGGGGGGGACCTACGAGCAGTACTTC
CDR3aa: CASSSRGGTYEQYF

abundance: NA
j_gene: TRBJ1-4
d_gene: TRBD1
v_gene: TRBV4-2
CDR3nt: TGTGCCAGCAGCCAAGAGCAGGGGGTAAGAGTTGGGGAAAAACTGTTTTTT
CDR3aa: CASSQEQGVRVGEKLFF

abundance: NA
j_gene: TRBJ2-2
d_gene: TRBD2
v_gene: TRBV7-6
CDR3nt: TGTGCCAGCAGCTTCAGGCGTCCTAGCGGGAGTTATAGCACCGGGGAGCTGTTTTTT
CDR3aa: CASSFRRPSGSYSTGELFF

abundance: few
j_gene: TRBJ2-1
d_gene: TRBD2
v_gene: TRBV7-2
CDR3nt: TGTGCCAGCAGCTTAGCAGCGGGGGGGCCCCTCTCCTACAATGAGCAGTTCTTC
CDR3aa: CASSLAAGGPLSYNEQFF

abundance: NA
j_gene: TRBJ1-6
d_gene: NA
v_gene: TRBV28
CDR3nt: TGTGCCAGCAGTTCTACGCCCCGTAATTCACCCCTCCACTTT
CDR3aa: CASSSTPRNSPLHF

abundance: NA
j_gene: TRBJ2-2
d_gene: TRBD2
v_gene: TRBV5-1
CDR3nt: TGCGCCAGCAGCTTTATGACTAGCGGAAACACCGGGGAGCTGTTTTTT
CDR3aa: CASSFMTSGNTGELFF

abundance: few
j_gene: TRBJ2-7
d_gene: TRBD1
v_gene: TRBV7-2
CDR3nt: TGTGCCAGCAGCTTGTTACCCCGGGACAGGGGGCGCGAGCAGTACTTC
CDR3aa: CASSLLPRDRGREQYF